The 29 T cell receptor beta chains in this list originate from one sample, sequenced in a study of blood T cell repertoires in COVID-19. Measured with immunoSEQ multiplex PCR; TCRdb has only the in-frame clones, and not every one. The sample records over 60,000 clones, around nine tenths being singletons. The sequenced sample consisted of peripheral blood. These receptors were taken from a man between 70 and 80 years old with acute or convalescent COVID-19.

The chain joins TRBV7-9 to TRBJ2-7, with D possibly being TRBD2 (6 bases). This CDR3 region has 13 residues. Germline assignment: CDR1 SEHNR and CDR2 FQNEAQ (reference sequence). V shed 5 bases and J shed 7 bases, with 15 bases lying between them. The CDR3 loop reads CASSLSGGREQYF. The DNA of the CDR3 is TGTGCCAGCAGCCTTAGCGGAGGACGGGAGCAGTACTTC.

V gene TRBV19 combines with J gene TRBJ2-3, with D maybe TRBD2 (6 bases). Germline CDR1 and CDR2: LNHDA and SQIVND (reference sequence). The CDR3 is 15 residues long. Trimming removed 3 bases at V and 2 bases at J, with 12 bases between. CDR3 amino acids: CASSIGGVPTDTQYF. The CDR3 nucleotides are TGTGCCAGTAGTATCGGAGGGGTTCCCACAGATACGCAGTATTTT.

J is TRBJ1-2 and V is TRBV3-1 (or the pseudogene TRBV3-2), with 7 nucleotides matching TRBD1. Germline CDR1 LGHDT, CDR2 YNNKEL (reference sequence). The length of the CDR3 is 15 residues. J gave up 4 bases and V 4 bases, and 9 bases lay outside the gene matches. Here the CDR3 reads CASSRGTASSYGYTF. The CDR3 DNA sequence: TGTGCCAGCAGCCGGGGGACAGCCAGCTCCTATGGCTACACCTTC.

V gene TRBV18 combines with J gene TRBJ1-6; the D is unclear. CDR1 is KGHSH, CDR2 LQKENI, per germline. Between the trimmed V and J ends, which lost 1 base and 8 bases, there was a span of 12 bases. The CDR3 is 15 amino acids. CDR3 sequence (DNA): TGTGCCAGCTCACCACGGCGGCTGGAGGATTCACCCCTCCACTTT. Its protein product is CASSPRRLEDSPLHF.

The chain is built from TRBV18 and TRBJ1-5, with 7 bases that match TRBD1. The CDR3 has 15 amino acids. The V segment lost 2 bases and the J segment 3 bases; nucleotides outside the gene matches: 4. Germline V CDR1 and CDR2: KGHSH, LQKENI. CDR3 sequence: CASSPGTAINQPQHF. For the CDR3, the DNA is TGTGCCAGCTCACCAGGGACAGCGATCAATCAGCCCCAGCATTTT.

The chain uses TRBV27 and TRBJ1-5; D gene unclear. Germline values: CDR1 MNHEY, CDR2 SMNVEV (reference sequence). V was pared by 5 bases and J by 1 base, with 9 bases between. CDR3 length: 14 residues. This CDR3 is CASSRYRSNQPQHF. The CDR3 DNA sequence: TGTGCCAGCAGTCGCTACCGGAGCAATCAGCCCCAGCATTTT.

The chain has TRBV9 and TRBJ2-5; a possible D gene is TRBD2 (6 bases). V was shortened by 0 bases and J by 3 bases, with 9 bases between the two germline ends. From germline, CDR1 is SGDLS and CDR2 YYNGEE. The CDR3 sequence is 14 residues long. CDR3 nucleotide sequence: TGTGCCAGCAGCGTAGTGTGGGGGGAAGAGACCCAGTACTTC. Its protein product is CASSVVWGEETQYF.

This clone was recorded only once. The chain employs TRBV11-3 and TRBJ2-5; 9 bases align to TRBD2. V shed 5 bases and J 2 bases; nucleotides not matched to a gene: 9. Germline CDR1 reads SGHNT; CDR2 reads YENEEA. The CDR3 is 16 amino acids. The CDR3 region is CASSPVVAGGQETQYF. CDR3 nucleotides: TGTGCCAGCAGCCCCGTGGTGGCGGGAGGGCAAGAGACCCAGTACTTC.

This rearrangement joins TRBV5-1 to TRBJ2-1; 14 nucleotides align to TRBD2. Germline assignment: CDR1 SGHRS and CDR2 YFSETQ. The trim removed 0 bases at V and 5 bases at J, leaving 7 bases unmatched. The CDR3 sequence is 18 residues long. The DNA for the CDR3 is TGCGCCAGCAGCTTGGGACTAGCGGGAGGGCCATCCCACAATGAGCAGTTCTTC. It is translated as CASSLGLAGGPSHNEQFF.

The rearrangement links TRBV19 to TRBJ2-2, with a weak D call TRBD2 (5 bases). Germline assignment: CDR1 LNHDA and CDR2 SQIVND (reference sequence). The V end was cut by 1 base, the J end by 2 bases, with 11 bases between. The CDR3 has 16 amino acids. CDR3 nucleotide sequence: TGTGCCAGTAGTATAGCGGGTACTAGAAACACCGGGGAGCTGTTTTTT. It translates to CASSIAGTRNTGELFF.

The chain recombines TRBV11-2 with TRBJ1-2, with no clear D. V was cut by 4 bases and J by 5 bases, with 17 bases left in between. The germline V gene has CDR1 SGHAT and CDR2 FQNNGV. The CDR3 length is 15 residues. As DNA, the CDR3 is TGTGCCAGCAGCTCATCCCGGATGCGACTTTATGGCTACACCTTC. It is translated as CASSSSRMRLYGYTF.

The chain joins TRBV5-1 to TRBJ2-7, with 8 bases fitting TRBD1. Germline CDR1 SGHRS, CDR2 YFSETQ. There are 14 residues in the CDR3. With 3 bases clipped from V and 3 bases from J, the junction kept 5 bases outside the gene matches. CDR3 sequence (DNA): TGCGCCAGCAGCTCCGGGACAGGCGGCTACGAGCAGTACTTC. It translates to CASSSGTGGYEQYF.

This chain uses TRBV10-3 with TRBJ2-1, with D perhaps matching TRBD1 (6 bases). CDR1 and CDR2 from the germline V gene are ENHRY and SYGVKD. The CDR3 totals 12 residues. The V end was cut by 11 bases, the J end by 4 bases, with 12 bases between. The CDR3 is CAVGATYNEQFF. CDR3 coding DNA: TGTGCCGTGGGGGCTACTTACAATGAGCAGTTCTTC.

This sequence joins TRBV6-5 and TRBJ1-4; 12 bases map to TRBD1. V shed 8 bases, J shed 7 bases, and the junction held 8 bases outside the gene matches. CDR1 and CDR2 from the germline V gene are MNHEY and SVGAGI. The CDR3 is 15 residues long. The DNA for the CDR3 is TGTGCCAGCCGGGACAGGGGGCGCGTCGGTGAAAAACTGTTTTTT. Its protein is CASRDRGRVGEKLFF.

This chain uses TRBV9 with TRBJ2-6; D unresolved. V lost 1 base, J lost 4 bases, and 15 bases lay in between. This CDR3 contains 17 residues. The germline V gene encodes CDR1 SGDLS and CDR2 YYNGEE. For the CDR3, the DNA is TGTGCCAGCAGCGTAAGGCCCATGTTGGAGGGGGCCAACGTCCTGACTTTC. It yields the protein CASSVRPMLEGANVLTF.

The chain joins TRBV5-6 to TRBJ2-7; 7 bases line up with TRBD1. The junction had 11 bases not matched to a gene; V was cut back by 4 bases and J by 10 bases. The germline gives CDR1 SGHDT, CDR2 YYEEEE. CDR3 length: 13 residues. CDR3 bases: TGTGCCAGCAGCCCCATGAGGCAGGGGGTTCAGTACTTC. Its translation: CASSPMRQGVQYF.

V is TRBV21-1 and J is TRBJ2-1; TRBD2 is taken as the D call from the table, unchecked against the DNA. TRBV21-1 is a pseudogene locus. There are 13 residues in the CDR3. CDR3 DNA sequence: TGTGCCAGCAGCAACCCCAAGGGAGATGAGCAGTTCTTC. It is translated as CASSNPKGDEQFF.

This clone was detected only a few times. J is TRBJ2-5 and V is TRBV12-5, with TRBD1 matching 9 bases. CDR3 size: 15 residues. Germline lookup yields CDR1 LGHNT and CDR2 FRNRAP. The J segment lost 5 bases and the V segment lost 5 bases, leaving 9 bases of the junction unmatched. Written as DNA, the CDR3 is TGTGCTAGTGGTCCTGGGACAGGGACGTTGGAGACCCAGTACTTC. Translated, it gives CASGPGTGTLETQYF. The variable domain in full, completed from reference TRBV12-5 and TRBJ2-5, reads DARVTQTPRHKVTEMGQEVTMRCQPILGHNTVFWYRQTMMQGLELLAYFRNRAPLDDSGMPKDRFSAEMPDATLATLKIQPSEPRDSAVYFCASGPGTGTLETQYFGPGTRLLVL.

DNA for the CDR3: TGCGCCAGCAGCGGGGACAGGGTGGGAGATACGCAGTATTTT. It codes for CASSGDRVGDTQYF. This chain joins TRBV5-1 and TRBJ2-3, with 9 bases fitting TRBD1. The J segment lost 5 bases and the V segment lost 4 bases, leaving 5 bases of the junction unmatched. CDR1 and CDR2 from the germline V gene are SGHRS and YFSETQ. The CDR3 sequence is 14 residues long.

This rearrangement joins TRBV5-5 to TRBJ1-4; 8 nucleotides line up with TRBD1. Germline V lookup: CDR1 SGHKS, CDR2 YYEKEE (reference sequence). The CDR3 is 14 residues long. Losses at the gene ends were 3 bases for V and 3 bases for J; bases not matched to a gene: 1. CDR3 bases: TGTGCCAGCAGCTCGGGACAGGCTAATGAAAAACTGTTTTTT. The encoded protein is CASSSGQANEKLFF. Variable domain in full (rest from reference TRBV5-5 and TRBJ1-4): DAGVTQSPTHLIKTRGQQVTLRCSPISGHKSVSWYQQVLGQGPQFIFQYYEKEERGRGNFPDRFSARQFPNYSSELNVNALLLGDSALYLCASSSGQANEKLFFGSGTQLSVL.

This clone was detected only once. The chain employs TRBV10-1 and TRBJ1-6, with D tentatively TRBD1 (5 bases). Germline loops: CDR1 WNHNN, CDR2 SYGVQD (reference sequence). Trimming removed 5 bases at V and 5 bases at J, with 10 bases between. CDR3 length: 14 residues. In DNA, the CDR3 is TGCGCCAGCAGTTACAGGAGCAATAATTCACCCCTCCACTTT. Translation: CASSYRSNNSPLHF.

V and J are TRBV6-5 and TRBJ2-7, with TRBD1 identical over 10 bases. In germline, CDR1 is MNHEY, CDR2 SVGAGI. V lost 5 bases, J lost 11 bases, and 6 bases stayed unmatched. The CDR3 covers 12 residues. The CDR3 nucleotides are TGTGCCAGCAGTATAGACAGGGGGCGCAAGTACTTC. Protein: CASSIDRGRKYF.

The genes are TRBV5-1 and TRBJ2-7; TRBD1 matches 8 bases. CDR3 length equals 14 residues. With V trimmed by 1 base and J by 5 bases, 5 bases remained unmatched. Per germline, CDR1 SGHRS and CDR2 YFSETQ. The CDR3 loop is CASSLQDRVHEQYF. DNA of the CDR3: TGCGCCAGCAGCTTGCAGGACAGGGTGCACGAGCAGTACTTC.

The gene calls are TRBV18 and TRBJ1-6, with TRBD1 identical over 7 bases. This CDR3 is built from 14 residues. In germline, CDR1 is KGHSH, CDR2 LQKENI. V gave up 6 bases and J gave up 6 bases; unmatched junction bases: 5. The CDR3 bases are TGTGCCAGCTCGTCCGGGACAGCTAATTCACCCCTCCACTTT. Its translation: CASSSGTANSPLHF.

The rearrangement links TRBV29-1 to TRBJ2-7, with D possibly TRBD1 on 6 matching bases. Trimming shortened V by 8 bases and J by 2 bases, and 16 bases separated the two germline ends. CDR1 is SQVTM, CDR2 ANQGSEA, per germline. The CDR3 sequence is 13 residues long. CDR3 amino acids: CSIQGQPAYEQYF. The CDR3 DNA sequence: TGCAGCATCCAAGGACAGCCAGCCTACGAGCAGTACTTC.

The genes are TRBV11-2 and TRBJ2-1; 11 nucleotides line up with TRBD1. Germline values: CDR1 SGHAT, CDR2 FQNNGV. The CDR3 contains 17 residues. Trimming cost V 3 bases and J 4 bases; bases outside gene matches: 8. The CDR3 loop is CASSFFGTGGIYNEQFF. The CDR3 DNA reads as TGTGCCAGCAGCTTTTTCGGGACAGGGGGGATTTACAATGAGCAGTTCTTC.

The chain combines TRBV29-1 with TRBJ2-5, with a tentative D call TRBD2 (6 bases). Germline V gene sequence: CDR1 SQVTM, CDR2 ANQGSEA. The CDR3 consists of 14 residues. V lost 8 bases and J 5 bases, leaving 21 bases between the germline ends. The CDR3 coding sequence is TGCAGCTCCTTGCGGGGAAGTGGGCACGAGACCCAGTACTTC. Translating gives CSSLRGSGHETQYF.

This clone was observed a handful of times. The chain has TRBV3-1 (or the pseudogene TRBV3-2) and TRBJ1-2, with D perhaps TRBD1 (6 bases). Trimming shortened V by 0 bases and J by 8 bases, and 19 bases separated the two germline ends. From germline, CDR1 is LGHDT and CDR2 YNNKEL (reference sequence). The CDR3 is made up of 16 amino acids. The CDR3 region is CASSQDLSRGIYGYTF. The DNA of the CDR3 is TGTGCCAGCAGCCAAGATCTATCCAGGGGTATCTACGGCTACACCTTC.

V is TRBV28 and J is TRBJ1-1; D uncertain. In germline, CDR1 is MDHEN, CDR2 SYDVKM. This CDR3 contains 12 residues. The V end lost 2 bases, the J end lost 8 bases, and 9 bases lay between the germline ends. The CDR3 DNA follows: TGTGCCAGCAGTTTACGGAGCCCGGAAGCTTTCTTT. Amino acids: CASSLRSPEAFF. Using reference TRBV28 and TRBJ1-1 for the parts outside the CDR3, the full variable domain is DVKVTQSSRYLVKRTGEKVFLECVQDMDHENMFWYRQDPGLGLRLIYFSYDVKMKEKGDIPEGYSVSREKKERFSLILESASTNQTSMYLCASSLRSPEAFFGQGTRLTVV.